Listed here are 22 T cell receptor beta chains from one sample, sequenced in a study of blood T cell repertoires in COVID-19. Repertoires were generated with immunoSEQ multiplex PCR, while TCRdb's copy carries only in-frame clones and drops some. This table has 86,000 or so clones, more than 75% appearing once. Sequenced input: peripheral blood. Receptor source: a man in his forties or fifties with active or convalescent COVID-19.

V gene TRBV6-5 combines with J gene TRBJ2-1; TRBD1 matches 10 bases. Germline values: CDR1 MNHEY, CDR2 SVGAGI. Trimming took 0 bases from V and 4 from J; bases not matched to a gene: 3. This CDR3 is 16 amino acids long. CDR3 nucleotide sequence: TGTGCCAGCAGTTACTCGACGGGACAGGGGTACAATGAGCAGTTCTTC. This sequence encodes CASSYSTGQGYNEQFF.

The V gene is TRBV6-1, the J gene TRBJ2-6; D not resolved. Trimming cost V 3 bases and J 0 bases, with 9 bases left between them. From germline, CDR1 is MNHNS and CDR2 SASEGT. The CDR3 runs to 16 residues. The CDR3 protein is CASSDALYSGANVLTF. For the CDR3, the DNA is TGTGCCAGCAGTGACGCGCTTTACTCTGGGGCCAACGTCCTGACTTTC.

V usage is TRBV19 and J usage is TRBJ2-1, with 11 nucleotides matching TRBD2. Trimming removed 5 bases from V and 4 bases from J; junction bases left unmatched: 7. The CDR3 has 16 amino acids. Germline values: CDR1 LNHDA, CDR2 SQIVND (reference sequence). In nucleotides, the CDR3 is TGTGCCAGTAGTTCACCACGGACTAGCGGGTACAATGAGCAGTTCTTC. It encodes CASSSPRTSGYNEQFF.

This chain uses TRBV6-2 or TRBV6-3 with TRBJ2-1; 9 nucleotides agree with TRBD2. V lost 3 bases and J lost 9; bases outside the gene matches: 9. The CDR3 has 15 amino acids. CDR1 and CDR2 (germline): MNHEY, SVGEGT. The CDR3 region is CASSYRAGGPGEQFF. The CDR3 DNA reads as TGTGCCAGCAGTTATAGGGCGGGGGGGCCCGGTGAGCAGTTCTTC.

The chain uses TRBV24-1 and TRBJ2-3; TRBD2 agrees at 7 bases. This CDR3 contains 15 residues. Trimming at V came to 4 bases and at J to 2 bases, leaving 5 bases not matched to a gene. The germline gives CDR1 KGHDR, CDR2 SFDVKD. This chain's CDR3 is CATSEGGGYTDTQYF. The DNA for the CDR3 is TGTGCCACCAGTGAAGGCGGGGGTTACACAGATACGCAGTATTTT.

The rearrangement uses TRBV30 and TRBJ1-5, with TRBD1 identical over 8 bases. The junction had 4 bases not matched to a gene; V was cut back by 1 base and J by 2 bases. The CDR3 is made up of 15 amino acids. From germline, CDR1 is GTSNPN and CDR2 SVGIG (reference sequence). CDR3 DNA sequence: TGTGCCTGGAGTGGACCGACAGGGGGCAATCAGCCCCAGCATTTT. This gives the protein CAWSGPTGGNQPQHF.

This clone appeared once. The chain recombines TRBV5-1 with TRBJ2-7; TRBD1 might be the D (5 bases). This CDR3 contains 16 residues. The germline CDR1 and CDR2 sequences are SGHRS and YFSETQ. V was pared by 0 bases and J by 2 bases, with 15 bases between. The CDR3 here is CASSLGLPGIPYEQYV. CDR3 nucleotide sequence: TGCGCCAGCAGCTTGGGCCTTCCAGGGATACCCTACGAGCAGTACGTC.

CDR3 nucleotide sequence: TGTGCCAGCATCTCAACAGGTCCTCCCTACAATCAGCCCCAGCATTTT. Amino acid sequence: CASISTGPPYNQPQHF. The chain links TRBV27 to TRBJ1-5; TRBD1 is a possible D gene (5 bases). The ends were cut back, 7 bases at V and 3 bases at J, with 19 bases in the middle. Germline V gene sequence: CDR1 MNHEY, CDR2 SMNVEV (reference sequence). This CDR3 spans 16 amino acids.

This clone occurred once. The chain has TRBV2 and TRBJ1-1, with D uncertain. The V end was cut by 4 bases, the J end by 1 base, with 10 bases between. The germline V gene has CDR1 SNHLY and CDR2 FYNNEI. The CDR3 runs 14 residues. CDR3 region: CASSVGLQNTEAFF. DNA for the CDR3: TGTGCCAGCAGTGTAGGACTTCAGAACACTGAAGCTTTCTTT.

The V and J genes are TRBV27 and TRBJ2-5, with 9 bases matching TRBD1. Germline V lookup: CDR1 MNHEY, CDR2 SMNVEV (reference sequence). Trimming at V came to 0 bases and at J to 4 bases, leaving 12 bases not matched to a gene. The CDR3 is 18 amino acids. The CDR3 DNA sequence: TGTGCCAGCAGTTTATCACCACTGGGACAGGGCTTAGTAGAGACCCAGTACTTC. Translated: CASSLSPLGQGLVETQYF.

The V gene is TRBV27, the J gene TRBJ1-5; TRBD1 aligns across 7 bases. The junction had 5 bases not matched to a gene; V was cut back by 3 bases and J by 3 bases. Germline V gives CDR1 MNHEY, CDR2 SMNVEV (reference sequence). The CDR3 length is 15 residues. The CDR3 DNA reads TGTGCCAGCAGTTTGAGCGACAGGGTCAATCAGCCCCAGCATTTT. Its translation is CASSLSDRVNQPQHF.

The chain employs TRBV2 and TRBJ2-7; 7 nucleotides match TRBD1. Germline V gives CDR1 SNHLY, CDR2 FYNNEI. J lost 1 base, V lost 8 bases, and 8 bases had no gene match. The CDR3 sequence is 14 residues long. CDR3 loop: CASCLRGFSYEQYF. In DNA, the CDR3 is TGTGCCAGCTGCCTCAGGGGGTTTTCCTACGAGCAGTACTTC.

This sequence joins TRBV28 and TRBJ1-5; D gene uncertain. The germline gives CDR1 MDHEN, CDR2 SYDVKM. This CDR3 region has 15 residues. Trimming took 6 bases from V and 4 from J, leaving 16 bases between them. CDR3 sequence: CASSPRSIPNQPQHF. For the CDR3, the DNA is TGTGCCAGCAGCCCAAGGAGTATACCAAATCAGCCCCAGCATTTT.

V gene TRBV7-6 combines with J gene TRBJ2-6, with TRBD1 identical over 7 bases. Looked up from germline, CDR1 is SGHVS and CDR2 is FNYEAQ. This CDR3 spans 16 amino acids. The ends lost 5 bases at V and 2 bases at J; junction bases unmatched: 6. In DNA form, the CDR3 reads TGTGCCAGCAGCCGTTCGACAGGGACTGGGGCCAACGTCCTGACTTTC. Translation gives CASSRSTGTGANVLTF. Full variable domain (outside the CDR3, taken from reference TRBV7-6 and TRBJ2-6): GAGVSQSPRYKVTKRGQDVALRCDPISGHVSLYWYRQALGQGPEFLTYFNYEAQQDKSGLPNDRFSAERPEGSISTLTIQRTEQRDSAMYRCASSRSTGTGANVLTFGAGSRLTVL.

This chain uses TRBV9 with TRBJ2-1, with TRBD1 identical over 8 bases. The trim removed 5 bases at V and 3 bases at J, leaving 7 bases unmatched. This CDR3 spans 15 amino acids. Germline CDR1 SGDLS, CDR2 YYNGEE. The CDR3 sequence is CASSPTGGVYNEQFF. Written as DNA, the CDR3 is TGTGCCAGCAGTCCAACAGGGGGAGTCTACAATGAGCAGTTCTTC.

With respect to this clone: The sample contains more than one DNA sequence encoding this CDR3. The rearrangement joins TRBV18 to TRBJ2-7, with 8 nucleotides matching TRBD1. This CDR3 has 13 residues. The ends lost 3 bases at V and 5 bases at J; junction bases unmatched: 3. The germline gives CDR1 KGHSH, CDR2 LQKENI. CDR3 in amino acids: CASSPGTGNEQYF. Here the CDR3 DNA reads TGTGCCAGCTCACCCGGGACAGGAAACGAGCAGTACTTC.

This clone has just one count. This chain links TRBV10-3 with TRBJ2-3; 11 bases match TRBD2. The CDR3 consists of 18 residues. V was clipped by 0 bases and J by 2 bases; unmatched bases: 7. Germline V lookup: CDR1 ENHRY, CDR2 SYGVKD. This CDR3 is CAISESRTSGGPTDTQYF. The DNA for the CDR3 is TGTGCCATCAGTGAGTCGAGAACTAGCGGGGGACCCACAGATACGCAGTATTTT.

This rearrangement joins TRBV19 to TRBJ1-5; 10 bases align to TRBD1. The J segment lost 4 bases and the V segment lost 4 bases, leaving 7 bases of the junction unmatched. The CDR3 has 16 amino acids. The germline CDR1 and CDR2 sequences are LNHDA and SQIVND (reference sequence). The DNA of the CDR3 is TGTGCCAGTAGTAGCGGACAGGGGGTGGGAAATCAGCCCCAGCATTTT. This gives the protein CASSSGQGVGNQPQHF. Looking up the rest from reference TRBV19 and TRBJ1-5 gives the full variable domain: DGGITQSPKYLFRKEGQNVTLSCEQNLNHDAMYWYRQDPGQGLRLIYYSQIVNDFQKGDIAEGYSVSREKKESFPLTVTSAQKNPTAFYLCASSSGQGVGNQPQHFGDGTRLSIL.

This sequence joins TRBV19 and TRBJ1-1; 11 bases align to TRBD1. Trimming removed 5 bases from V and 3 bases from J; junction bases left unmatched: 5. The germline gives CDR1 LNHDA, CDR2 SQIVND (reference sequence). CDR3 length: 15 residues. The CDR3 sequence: CASSLKDRGHTEAFF. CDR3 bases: TGTGCCAGTAGTCTCAAGGACAGGGGGCACACTGAAGCTTTCTTT.

The CDR3 sequence: CASSVRLAGSTGELFF. The DNA of the CDR3 is TGTGCCAGCAGTGTTCGACTAGCGGGCTCCACCGGGGAGCTGTTTTTT. This rearrangement joins TRBV6-1 to TRBJ2-2; 10 bases fit TRBD2. Germline values: CDR1 MNHNS, CDR2 SASEGT. The ends lost 4 bases at V and 4 bases at J; junction bases unmatched: 6. This CDR3 is 16 amino acids long.

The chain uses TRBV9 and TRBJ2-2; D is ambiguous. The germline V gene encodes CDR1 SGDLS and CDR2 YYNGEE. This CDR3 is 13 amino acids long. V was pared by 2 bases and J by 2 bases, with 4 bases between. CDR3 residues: CASSVGNTGELFF. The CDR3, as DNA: TGTGCCAGCAGCGTCGGTAACACCGGGGAGCTGTTTTTT.

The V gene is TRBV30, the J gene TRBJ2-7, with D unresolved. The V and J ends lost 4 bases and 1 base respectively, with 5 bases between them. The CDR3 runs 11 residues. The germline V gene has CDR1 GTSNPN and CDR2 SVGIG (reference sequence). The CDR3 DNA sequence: TGTGCCTGGAAGACATCCTACGAGCAGTACTTC. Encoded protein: CAWKTSYEQYF.